The clone carrying this T cell receptor (beta chain) was counted between two and nine times. Its specificity is unknown. Because this beta chain is a stray read in a library intended to capture alpha chains, its abundance should not be given much weight. TCRdb fed the 5' RACE reads into MiXCR, producing one record per CDR3 protein. There are about 800 distinct CDR3 sequences in the sample; over 9.5% occur only once, and around 30% lies in the top ten. The source of the sample is a study of spatial heterogeneity in lung cancer. Study results and limitations: Higher tumor mutation counts went along with higher counts of expanded intratumoral alpha and beta TCRs.

Germline CDR1 and CDR2: DFQATT and SNEGSKA (reference sequence). The CDR3 covers 14 residues. The V end was cut by 7 bases, the J end by 5 bases, with 21 bases between. The time point is: sample taken at primary tumor resection. The chain uses TRBV20-1 and TRBJ2-7; D gene uncertain. This specimen consisted of lung tumor tissue, obtained at surgery. The receptor was isolated from a male donor with early-stage non-small cell lung cancer. DNA of the CDR3: TGCAGTGTAGGCCCGAGACGGTGGAGCGACGAGCAGTACTTC. The encoded protein is CSVGPRRWSDEQYF.